This record looks at one T cell receptor (beta chain) sequence and its context. This clone was counted at least ten times. The target of this receptor is not known. No quality values exist for individual bases; no much larger clone is one base distant. Library generation was performed with the immunoSEQ multiplex PCR assay. A mixture of 60 forward primers for TCR Vbeta segments and 13 reverse primers for TCR Jbeta segments was used in the multiplex PCR. A multiplex PCR assay on genomic DNA amplified the CDR3 region of rearranged TCR beta genes. The amplified TCR beta libraries were sequenced on the Illumina HiSeq System as 87-base-pair reads. As for how the authors treated the data: A later analysis counted tens of millions of unique TCR beta chains across the 640 or so repertoires, and some 11 million of these chains were shared by at least two donors. Raw reads were error-corrected and collapsed into unique sequences by a nearest-neighbor algorithm in which closely related sequences were merged to remove PCR and sequencing errors. To assign V, D and J gene segments, CDR3 sequences were aligned to IMGT reference sequences. Each retained sequence needed at least a six-nucleotide match to both a V gene segment and a J gene segment. Rearrangements were classified as productive when the CDR3 lacked stop codons and remained in frame with V and J, and all other rearrangements were classified as non-productive. CDR3 was defined by IMGT convention, running from the second conserved V-encoded cysteine to the conserved J-encoded phenylalanine. The earlier analysis of roughly 590 of the donors excluded sequences that lacked an unambiguous match to a single V gene segment. An earlier analysis of just under 600 of the donors called V segments functional above 56.7% productive rearrangements and segregating when the between-donor standard deviation exceeded 5%. To diagnose cytomegalovirus status from the catalog of TCR beta chain sequences, a statistical classification framework was built. In a later analysis, V and J genes were assigned by comparing TCR nucleotide sequences against IMGT/GENE-DB human TR gene sequences. A later analysis assigned CDR3 sequences and most-parsimonious VDJ recombination scenarios with the TCRdist pipeline. A later analysis defined each TCR beta chain by its CDR3 amino acid sequence plus V-gene family, and excluded reads lacking a unique V-gene family. In a later analysis, around 650 highly shared, low-generation-probability nucleotide sequences were removed to address suspected cross-contamination and a sequencing artifact. In a later analysis, a clonal expansion index was calculated for each public chain from normalized within-repertoire ranks of inferred template counts. In a later analysis, generation probabilities were computed using a VDJ recombination model fitted to out-of-frame rearrangements, and the results were checked against IGoR. In a later analysis, TCR-TCR, TCR-HLA and TCR-CMV co-occurrence was scored with hypergeometric tests, and a repertoire-size bias correction was applied to TCR pairs. False discovery rates were estimated in a later analysis by permuting HLA or CMV assignments 20 times. In a later analysis, co-occurring TCRs were grouped with DBSCAN, and TCRdist sequence similarity was added when clustering was performed within HLA-allele-positive subsets. For co-occurrence clustering, repertoires with fewer than 30,000 or more than 120,000 public chains were excluded, along with four to six repertoires with anomalous nucleotide sharing. TCRdb's version of the immuneACCESS table is confined to in-frame rearrangements and falls short of the full clone set. An unresolved V gene accounts for under half of the shortfall where checked; the remainder is of unknown origin. From that table come the V and J calls and clone size; the DNA was used to work out D and trimming. Recorded for this sample are 95,000 to 130,000 clones; 70% to 80% of them occurred a single time. Of the sample, 1.5% to 2% falls within the top ten clones.

This record belongs to a study of cytomegalovirus exposure and HLA in healthy donors listed by TCRdb under 2017. About the investigation overall: An earlier analysis of roughly 630 of the donors reported approximately 290 Gb of sequence data and around 120 million unique TCR beta sequences from roughly 200 million T cells. In a later genetic analysis, genome-wide SNP genotypes for about 65% of the roughly 700 donors were used, and that subset was treated as a discovery cohort. Roughly 300 gigabases of sequencing data and around 85 million unique TCR sequences made up an early release that covered some 640 HLA-typed donors. Of the roughly 430 genotyped donors, around 81% fell in the genetic ancestry cluster associated with self-reported Caucasian donors. A later analysis re-examined previously published TCR beta repertoires from just over 650 donors and added high-resolution HLA genotyping to investigate patterns of TCR occurrence. Donor age, sex, ethnicity and CMV serostatus were compiled alongside the repertoire data. To decide whether each TCR beta V gene segment behaved as functional or pseudogenic, an earlier analysis of approximately 600 of the donors relied on high-throughput TCR beta sequencing. The study used immunosequencing to profile the T cell repertoires of several hundred subjects and linked those repertoires to cytomegalovirus serostatus. Because of strong linkage in the cohort, five DR-DQ haplotypes were treated as single units for association and clustering. Typing coverage differed by locus: A, B, C, DRB1 and DQB1 were typed in roughly 620-640 donors, DQA1 in about 560, DPA1 in some 600, and DPB1 in just under 490. The later analysis used no new phenotypic data to find candidate immune exposures, relying instead on TCR beta sequences and their occurrence across donors. To predict cytomegalovirus infection status, the study brought together high-throughput TCR immunosequencing, statistical association of individual TCRs with disease status, and machine learning. Along with the roughly 610-subject first cohort, a separate validation cohort of over a hundred different subjects was used. HLA typing included class I and class II loci at four-digit resolution. Among roughly 370 genotyped donors of the cohort, an average of around 240,000 unique TCR beta nucleotide sequences were sequenced per donor, roughly 20% of them non-productive. The aim of the study was to test whether cataloging public T cell receptors could identify signatures of past pathogen exposure. Every discovery cohort repertoire had been produced on one sequencing platform. Findings and caveats that apply to the study as a whole: When HLA alleles, especially DR and DQ, strongly co-occurred, TCR associations were difficult to assign to individual alleles. A later analysis found that HLA-associated TCR beta chains were more clonally expanded and had lower generation probabilities than equally common non-associated chains. HLA typing was unavailable for some donors at each locus, so association tests used only the typed subset. Some IMGT-functional V segments, including TRBV6-2 and TRBV6-3, could not be told apart with the 87-base-pair reads, so those segments were excluded. The classifier was reported to diagnose cytomegalovirus status with high specificity and sensitivity in both the original and validation cohorts. In a later analysis, most CMV-associated TCR beta chains were found to appear HLA-restricted, with HLA associations seemingly driven largely by CMV exposure. A later analysis associated 15,000 to 20,000 TCR beta sequences with specific HLA alleles at a false discovery rate of 0.05. Immune exposure information for the cohort was limited to CMV serostatus. The study listed 150 to 200 TCR beta chains as associated with cytomegalovirus. The authors suggested that the approach could potentially be generalized to other disease states and immunological phenotypes. Sequencing depth was assumed to be roughly uniform across donors in the presence/absence analyses, though that assumption may not hold. The cohort was sequenced for TCR beta chains only, and without alpha or paired-chain data the features that could be detected were limited. In a later analysis, several top co-occurrence clusters were reported to appear linked to parvovirus B19, influenza, CMV and Epstein-Barr virus. An association between a missense DCLRE1C variant and V-gene and J-gene trimming of TCR beta chains was found in a later genetic analysis and replicated in an independent cohort. In an earlier analysis of 587 of the donors, most TCR beta V segments were observed in productive rearrangements about 87% or about 30% of the time, broadly matching IMGT annotations. A further reported finding was that TCR beta sequences accurately predicted the HLA-A and HLA-B alleles for most subjects in the first cohort. Correlated functional status among segregating V segments might reflect linkage disequilibrium, but an unknown experimental factor could not be ruled out. Because counts were too low, approximately 15 rarely observed V segments, including chromosome 9 orphons, were excluded from the earlier analysis of several hundred of the donors. A few of the identified cytomegalovirus-associated TCR beta chains were confirmed in vitro to be specific for cytomegalovirus antigens. The sequencing pipeline was judged likely to have produced a cluster of highly shared sequence variants as a technical artifact. Most TCR sequences were seen in very few donors, while some public TCRs were found in many individuals. Compared with the roughly 600-donor mean, donors in an Asian-associated ancestry cluster had fewer N-insertions in productive TCRs, according to a later genetic analysis. A later analysis found that TCR association rates varied across HLA loci, with DRB1 alleles showing the most associated TCRs and HLA-C alleles the fewest.

The germline V gene provides CDR1 MRHNA and CDR2 SNTAGT. V gives up 4 bases and J gives up 1 base, and the segment between their germline ends measures 7 bases. The CDR3, from cysteine to phenylalanine, totals 13 residues. The DNA shown is the 39-base CDR3, in frame from base 1. In total, just over 650 healthy bone marrow donors made up the cohort. All cohort members were sampled while nominally healthy, although unrecorded immune exposures were likely present. The donor tested CMV seronegative and was one of the 352 seronegative cohort members. A peripheral blood sample was collected from each donor, and TCR beta sequencing was performed on peripheral blood mononuclear cells. Genomic DNA was extracted from the blood cell samples with the Qiagen DNeasy Blood Extraction Kit.

Sequencing used PBMCs. The sequence came from a woman aged 18 to 35 in good health and CMV-seronegative. This chain is built from TRBV6-4 and TRBJ2-5; a tentative D match to TRBD1 spans 5 bases. The DNA sequence follows: TGTGCCAGCAGTGCGACAGCCCAAGAGACCCAGTACTTC. Its protein is CASSATAQETQYF.